The 30 T cell receptor beta chains reported below all come from one sample, sequenced in a study of T-cell memory formation after mild COVID-19. MiXCR was run by TCRdb on the 5' RACE reads, yielding one entry per CDR3 protein. The sample holds 250,000 to 300,000 distinct CDR3 sequences, around 17% seen once. Sequencing input: PBMCs or a T cell subset sorted from them (not recorded which). All receptors derive from a man younger than 35 who had mild COVID-19 (a few samples of this study predate the infection). Cell type and time point are not known.

The chain carries TRBV12-3 or TRBV12-4 and TRBJ1-2; TRBD1 is a possible D gene (5 bases). This CDR3 has 13 amino acids. Trimming shortened V by 5 bases and J by 5 bases, and 12 bases separated the two germline ends. CDR3 bases: TGTGCCAGCAGTGTGACAGAGGGATATGGCTACACCTTC. It translates to CASSVTEGYGYTF.

This chain connects TRBV11-2 to TRBJ1-6; D unresolved. CDR3 length equals 12 residues. Trimming shortened V by 5 bases and J by 7 bases, and 6 bases separated the two germline ends. Per germline, CDR1 SGHAT and CDR2 FQNNGV. The chain's CDR3 is CASSLKNSPLHF. The DNA for the CDR3 is TGTGCCAGCAGCCTGAAGAATTCACCCCTCCACTTT.

This clonotype was seen only a few times. The chain employs TRBV7-2 and TRBJ2-5, with D maybe TRBD1 (6 bases). V was shortened by 8 bases and J by 2 bases, with 18 bases between the two germline ends. Germline V gene lookup returns CDR1 SGHTA and CDR2 FQGNSA. CDR3 length: 15 residues. DNA of the CDR3: TGTGCCAGCTCCTGGAGAAGGACAGAACAAGAGACCCAGTACTTC. It specifies CASSWRRTEQETQYF.

The V and J genes are TRBV6-2 or TRBV6-3 and TRBJ1-5, with D uncertain. CDR3 length: 14 residues. V lost 5 bases and J lost 2, with 10 bases in between. Per germline, CDR1 MNHEY and CDR2 SVGEGT. CDR3 region: CASSLNGGNQPQHF. In nucleotides, the CDR3 is TGTGCCAGCAGTCTAAATGGGGGCAATCAGCCCCAGCATTTT.

The rearrangement joins TRBV6-6 to TRBJ1-5, with a possible D match to TRBD1 (6 bases). The CDR3 contains 17 residues. The germline V and J ends were trimmed by 6 bases and 0 bases, with 18 bases remaining between them. Germline loops: CDR1 MNHNY, CDR2 SVGAGI (reference sequence). The CDR3: CASSPPDSDYSNQPQHF. In nucleotides, the CDR3 is TGTGCCAGCAGCCCACCGGACAGTGATTATAGCAATCAGCCCCAGCATTTT.

The chain uses TRBV10-3 and TRBJ2-5; 8 positions match TRBD2. V shed 4 bases, J shed 1 base, and the junction held 5 bases outside the gene matches. The germline V gene encodes CDR1 ENHRY and CDR2 SYGVKD. The CDR3 loop spans 15 amino acids. The CDR3 DNA sequence: TGTGCCATCAGTGGGGCTAGCGGGCCCCAAGAGACCCAGTACTTC. Residues: CAISGASGPQETQYF.

This clonotype was counted between two and nine times. In DNA form, the CDR3 reads TGTGCCAGCACGAGGAATGAAGAGACCCAGTACTTC. It translates to CASTRNEETQYF. The rearrangement joins TRBV7-8 to TRBJ2-5; no reliable D call. This CDR3 has 12 residues. CDR1 is SGHVS and CDR2 is FQNEAQ in the germline V gene. Trimming took off 7 bases at V and 3 bases at J, with 9 bases between the two ends. Full variable domain (remainder filled in from reference TRBV7-8 and TRBJ2-5): GAGVSQSPRYKVAKRGQDVALRCDPISGHVSLFWYQQALGQGPEFLTYFQNEAQLDKSGLPSDRFFAERPEGSVSTLKIQRTQQEDSAVYLCASTRNEETQYFGPGTRLLVL.

Here the CDR3 reads CASSPSPSGPQHF. CDR3 coding DNA: TGTGCCAGCAGCCCATCTCCCTCGGGACCCCAGCATTTT. The V call is TRBV7-2, the J call TRBJ1-5, with D unresolved. Germline V gene data show CDR1 as SGHTA and CDR2 as FQGNSA. The CDR3 is 13 residues long. V was shortened by 5 bases and J by 10 bases, with 15 bases between the two germline ends. The variable domain in full, completed from reference TRBV7-2 and TRBJ1-5, reads GAGVSQSPSNKVTEKGKDVELRCDPISGHTALYWYRQSLGQGLEFLIYFQGNSAPDKSGLPSDRFSAERTGGSVSTLTIQRTQQEDSAVYLCASSPSPSGPQHFGDGTRLSIL.

This clonotype was recorded a few times. The chain recombines TRBV4-2 with TRBJ2-7, with 10 bases matching TRBD1. The CDR3 contains 15 residues. Germline CDR1 and CDR2: LGHNA and YNFKEQ. V lost 3 bases to trimming and J lost 4 bases; unmatched junction nucleotides: 6. CDR3 sequence reads: CASSQETGGRYEQYF. In DNA, the CDR3 is TGTGCCAGCAGCCAGGAGACAGGGGGCAGGTACGAGCAGTACTTC.

The J gene is TRBJ2-5, the V gene TRBV20-1, with 8 bases aligning to TRBD1. The germline V gene encodes CDR1 DFQATT and CDR2 SNEGSKA (reference sequence). Losses at the gene ends were 6 bases for V and 4 bases for J; bases not matched to a gene: 4. The CDR3 has 12 amino acids. CDR3 nucleotide sequence: TGCAGTGCGGACAGGGCACGAGAGACCCAGTACTTC. Its translation is CSADRARETQYF.

V and J are TRBV4-3 and TRBJ1-5, with D uncertain. Trimming pared 0 bases from V and 4 bases from J, leaving 10 bases between. Per the germline V gene, CDR1 is LGHNA and CDR2 is YSLEER. This CDR3 spans 15 amino acids. For the CDR3, the DNA is TGCGCCAGCAGCCAAGATGGGCACCCAAATCAGCCCCAGCATTTT. Its protein product is CASSQDGHPNQPQHF.

This clonotype was seen more than once but under ten times. This sequence joins TRBV12-3 or TRBV12-4 and TRBJ1-2, with TRBD1 identical over 10 bases. J lost 6 bases, V lost 5 bases, and 21 bases had no gene match. The length of the CDR3 is 19 residues. CDR3 bases: TGTGCCAGCAGTCCCGTCGACAGGGGGCTCCGGACGAGTGAGGATGGCTACACCTTC. It codes for CASSPVDRGLRTSEDGYTF.

V usage is TRBV24-1 and J usage is TRBJ2-3; 8 bases map to TRBD1. The V gene's germline CDR1 is KGHDR and CDR2 SFDVKD. V was pared by 4 bases and J by 1 base, with 3 bases of the junction left unmatched. This CDR3 is 15 amino acids long. The CDR3 coding sequence is TGTGCCACCAGTGAATCAGGGGGCGGCACAGATACGCAGTATTTT. Translation gives CATSESGGGTDTQYF.

This clonotype has a handful of counts. The chain has TRBV4-2 and TRBJ2-5; possibly TRBD2 for D (7 bases). This CDR3 has 14 amino acids. CDR1 LGHNA and CDR2 YNFKEQ come from the germline V gene. V lost 6 bases and J 4 bases, leaving 15 bases between the germline ends. CDR3 bases: TGTGCCAGCAGTCGTGGGGGCGGGGGAGAGACCCAGTACTTC. Its translation: CASSRGGGGETQYF.

The rearrangement joins TRBV5-6 to TRBJ2-2; 7 nucleotides match TRBD1. CDR1 SGHDT and CDR2 YYEEEE come from the germline V gene. The CDR3 runs 15 residues. V lost 1 base to trimming and J lost 4 bases; unmatched junction nucleotides: 4. Here the CDR3 DNA reads TGTGCCAGCAGCTTGAGGGGGCCCGTCACCGGGGAGCTGTTTTTT. Translating gives CASSLRGPVTGELFF.

The V and J genes are TRBV4-2 and TRBJ2-7; D tentatively reads TRBD1 or TRBD2 (7 bases each). Trimming left V 3 bases short and J 6 bases short, with 15 bases between. The CDR3 covers 14 residues. Germline CDR1 reads LGHNA; CDR2 reads YNFKEQ. In DNA, the CDR3 is TGTGCCAGCAGCCACAGGGGGAGGGAAGGCGAGCAGTACTTC. Encoded protein: CASSHRGREGEQYF.

This clonotype was detected ten times or more. J is TRBJ2-5 and V is TRBV12-3 or TRBV12-4, with 8 bases fitting TRBD2. The ends lost 5 bases at V and 5 bases at J; junction bases unmatched: 13. This CDR3 contains 16 residues. The CDR3 protein is CASSPGGATGSETQYF. The CDR3 DNA sequence: TGTGCCAGCAGTCCCGGGGGGGCCACAGGGAGCGAGACCCAGTACTTC.

The V and J genes are TRBV20-1 and TRBJ1-2; D is ambiguous. The germline V gene has CDR1 DFQATT and CDR2 SNEGSKA (reference sequence). CDR3 length: 13 amino acids. The V and J ends lost 3 bases and 7 bases respectively, with 15 bases between them. CDR3: CSASWGRVGGYTF. The CDR3 region has the DNA TGCAGTGCTAGTTGGGGTAGGGTTGGTGGCTACACCTTC.

This clonotype was detected a few times. The chain is built from TRBV4-1 and TRBJ2-2; a weak D match, TRBD2 (5 bases). CDR1 is MGHRA and CDR2 is YSYEKL in the germline V gene. The CDR3 extends over 17 amino acids. V shed 1 base and J shed 6 bases, with 18 bases lying between them. The CDR3 reads CASSQVGNSANAGELFF. The CDR3 DNA is TGCGCCAGCAGCCAAGTCGGGAATTCTGCTAACGCCGGGGAGCTGTTTTTT.

Regarding this clonotype: Relative to the germline gene, one junction end is altered; a read error may explain this. V and J are TRBV7-2 and TRBJ1-2, with D possibly TRBD1 on 6 matching bases. The V gene's germline CDR1 is SGHTA and CDR2 FQGNSA. The CDR3 contains 15 residues. The CDR3 DNA sequence: TGTGCCAGCACCTTAAGGGGGGGCCCTTCCTATGGCTACACCTTC. This translates into CASTLRGGPSYGYTF. Filled out from reference TRBV7-2 and TRBJ1-2, the complete variable domain reads GAGVSQSPSNKVTEKGKDVELRCDPISGHTALYWYRQSLGQGLEFLIYFQGNSAPDKSGLPSDRFSAERTGGSVSTLTIQRTQQEDSAVYLCASTLRGGPSYGYTFGSGTRLTVV.

This clonotype was picked up a small number of times. V gene TRBV11-2 combines with J gene TRBJ2-1; 12 positions match TRBD2. The V gene's germline CDR1 is SGHAT and CDR2 FQNNGV. The CDR3 consists of 14 residues. J gave up 7 bases and V 4 bases, and 2 bases lay outside the gene matches. The DNA of the CDR3 is TGTGCCAGCAGCTCCGGACTAGCGGGGAATGAGCAGTTCTTC. Its translation: CASSSGLAGNEQFF.

CDR3 residues: CASSVGQVETQYF. CDR3 in DNA: TGTGCCAGCAGCGTAGGACAGGTAGAGACCCAGTACTTC. The rearrangement links TRBV9 to TRBJ2-5; weak D call: TRBD1 (6 bases). The V end was cut by 0 bases, the J end by 4 bases, with 7 bases between. Germline assignment: CDR1 SGDLS and CDR2 YYNGEE. The CDR3 runs 13 residues.

To note about this clonotype: A much larger clone sits a single nucleotide away, making a read error possible. The CDR3 end shows no conserved phenylalanine or tryptophan, and so a read error is likely. The chain carries TRBV2 and TRBJ2-5; 8 bases fit TRBD2. The germline CDR1 and CDR2 sequences are SNHLY and FYNNEI. The trim removed 4 bases at V and 5 bases at J, leaving 9 bases unmatched. CDR3 length: 15 residues. The CDR3 loop is CASSGAGTRLETQYL. The CDR3, as DNA: TGTGCCAGCAGTGGGGCGGGGACTAGATTGGAGACCCAGTACCTC.

The V gene is TRBV3-1, the J gene TRBJ2-1; the match to TRBD2 covers 7 bases. Germline V gene data show CDR1 as LGHDT and CDR2 as YNNKEL (reference sequence). Trimming cost V 6 bases and J 8 bases; bases outside gene matches: 13. The length of the CDR3 is 15 residues. The CDR3 is CASSRPAGLRDEQFF. CDR3 DNA: TGTGCCAGCAGTAGGCCAGCGGGGTTGAGGGATGAGCAGTTCTTC.

The chain joins TRBV6-5 to TRBJ2-7, with D hard to call. The CDR3 is 13 residues long. Germline assignment: CDR1 MNHEY and CDR2 SVGAGI. Trimming took off 2 bases at V and 2 bases at J, with 7 bases between the two ends. The CDR3 sequence: CASSYGVAYEQYF. The CDR3 region has the DNA TGTGCCAGCAGTTACGGGGTCGCCTACGAGCAGTACTTC.

The chain carries TRBV19 and TRBJ1-1; the match to TRBD1 covers 11 bases. The CDR3 covers 14 residues. Per germline, CDR1 LNHDA and CDR2 SQIVND (reference sequence). J gave up 1 base and V 7 bases, and 2 bases lay outside the gene matches. This CDR3 is CASTGTGGNTEAFF. CDR3 nucleotides: TGTGCCAGTACCGGGACAGGGGGGAACACTGAAGCTTTCTTT. Supplemented by reference TRBV19 and TRBJ1-1, the full variable domain reads DGGITQSPKYLFRKEGQNVTLSCEQNLNHDAMYWYRQDPGQGLRLIYYSQIVNDFQKGDIAEGYSVSREKKESFPLTVTSAQKNPTAFYLCASTGTGGNTEAFFGQGTRLTVV.

This clonotype has ten or more counts. V is TRBV5-1 and J is TRBJ2-1, with a tentative D call TRBD2 (6 bases). Trimming left V 5 bases short and J 2 bases short, with 20 bases between. Germline V gene sequence: CDR1 SGHRS, CDR2 YFSETQ. This CDR3 has 17 amino acids. CDR3 in amino acids: CASRDLTGTHTYNEQFF. CDR3 nucleotide sequence: TGCGCCAGCAGGGACCTGACCGGGACTCATACCTACAATGAGCAGTTCTTC. The full variable domain, its missing parts supplied by reference TRBV5-1 and TRBJ2-1, is KAGVTQTPRYLIKTRGQQVTLSCSPISGHRSVSWYQQTPGQGLQFLFEYFSETQRNKGNFPGRFSGRQFSNSRSEMNVSTLELGDSALYLCASRDLTGTHTYNEQFFGPGTRLTVL.

The chain couples TRBV7-9 to TRBJ1-1; 7 bases agree with TRBD1. This CDR3 spans 14 amino acids. The germline CDR1 and CDR2 sequences are SEHNR and FQNEAQ (reference sequence). V was clipped by 2 bases and J by 4 bases; unmatched bases: 4. The CDR3 region has the DNA TGTGCCAGCAGCTTACAGGGGGGGATCACTGAAGCTTTCTTT. This encodes CASSLQGGITEAFF.

This clonotype was observed many times. The rearrangement joins TRBV5-1 to TRBJ2-3; 8 bases align to TRBD1. CDR1 is SGHRS and CDR2 is YFSETQ in the germline V gene. The CDR3 totals 13 residues. V shed 3 bases and J 5 bases; nucleotides not matched to a gene: 2. CDR3 residues: CASSSTGVDTQYF. DNA of the CDR3: TGCGCCAGCAGCTCGACAGGGGTAGATACGCAGTATTTT.

V and J are TRBV7-9 and TRBJ2-5, with TRBD2 as a possible D gene (6 bases). CDR3 size: 14 residues. The V gene lost 5 bases and the J gene lost 1 base, with 11 bases spanning the gap. The V gene's germline CDR1 is SEHNR and CDR2 FQNEAQ (reference sequence). As DNA, the CDR3 is TGTGCCAGCAGCCTCCGGGACTTCCAAGAGACCCAGTACTTC. Amino acid sequence: CASSLRDFQETQYF.